This T cell receptor (beta chain) was captured by sequencing in a study of vaccination effects on CD4 cells after COVID-19. Upon completion of more than 9 days in culture, CD4+ T cells were isolated. Participants were vaccinated with two doses of either the BNT162b2 or mRNA-1273 vaccine. Absence of prior SARS-CoV-2 infection characterized the vaccine recipients, who showed negative nucleocapsid antibodies. Half of the medium was exchanged for IL-2 medium on both days 3 and 7. Libraries were prepared by immunoSEQ multiplex PCR; TCRdb keeps only in-frame clonotypes and omits some of them. The sample consists of some 47,000 clones, 60% to 75% of them appearing once. Turning to this clone: The antigen is undetermined.

The receptor comes from a human donor who received a COVID-19 vaccine. Source: CD4+ T cells from PBMCs cultured without peptide, taken after COVID-19 vaccination.

Here the CDR3 reads CASSEAGGNGYTF. CDR3 coding DNA: TGCGCCAGCAGTGAGGCAGGGGGAAATGGCTACACCTTC. The chain couples TRBV10-1 to TRBJ1-2; 7 positions match TRBD1. Looked up from germline, CDR1 is WNHNN and CDR2 is SYGVQD (reference sequence). The CDR3 is 13 amino acids. V dropped 2 bases and J dropped 6; count of bases not matched to a gene: 3.